This note documents a single T cell receptor beta chain sequence. Antigen unknown. Libraries were prepared by immunoSEQ multiplex PCR; TCRdb keeps only in-frame clonotypes and omits some of them. The sample holds tens of thousands of clones, over 70% seen once. The record originates from a study of OX40 agonist ivuxolimab in advanced cancers. Background on the study: Patients received ivuxolimab, an agonistic anti-OX40 (CD134) antibody. Partial responses were achieved by three patients, of whom one had hepatocellular carcinoma and two had cutaneous melanoma.

Germline V CDR1 and CDR2: SGHVS, FNYEAQ. There are 18 residues in the CDR3. After removal of 4 bases from V and 5 bases from J, the junction contained 15 bases not matched to a gene. General observations from the study: Within 6 weeks, CD4+ and CD8+ blood T cells expanded clonally at 0.1 to 3.0 mg/kg.

The TCR originated in an adult with an advanced solid tumor such as melanoma, head and neck, liver or kidney cancer. This chain uses TRBV7-6 with TRBJ2-3; 10 nucleotides align to TRBD1. Sequenced here: CD4+ or CD8+ T cells sorted from blood, sampled in a trial of the OX40 agonist ivuxolimab. Here the CDR3 DNA reads TGTGCCAGCAGCTACAGCTTTAGCGACAGGGGGCCCAGAGATACGCAGTATTTT. Amino acids: CASSYSFSDRGPRDTQYF.